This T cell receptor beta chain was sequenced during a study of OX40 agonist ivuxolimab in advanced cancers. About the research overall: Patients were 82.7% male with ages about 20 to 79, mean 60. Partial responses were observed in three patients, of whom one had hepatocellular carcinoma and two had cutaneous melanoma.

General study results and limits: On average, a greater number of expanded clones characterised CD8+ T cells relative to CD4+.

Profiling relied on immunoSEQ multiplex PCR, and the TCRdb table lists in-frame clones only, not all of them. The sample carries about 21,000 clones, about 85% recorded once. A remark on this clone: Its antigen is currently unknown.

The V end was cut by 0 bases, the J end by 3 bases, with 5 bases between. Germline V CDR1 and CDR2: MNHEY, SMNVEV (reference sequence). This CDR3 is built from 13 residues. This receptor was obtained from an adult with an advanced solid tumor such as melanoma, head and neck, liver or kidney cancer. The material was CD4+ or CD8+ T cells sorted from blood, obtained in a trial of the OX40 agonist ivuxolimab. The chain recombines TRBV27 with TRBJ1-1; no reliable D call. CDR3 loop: CASSLSGDTEAFF. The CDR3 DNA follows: TGTGCCAGCAGTTTATCCGGGGACACTGAAGCTTTCTTT.